The 26 T cell receptor beta chains below all came from one sample that was sequenced in a study of blood T cell repertoires in COVID-19. This table comes from immunoSEQ multiplex PCR, and its TCRdb copy is limited to in-frame clones, with some not included. The sample lists about 150,000 clones, 60% to 85% occurring once. The sequenced sample consisted of peripheral blood. The receptors were sampled from an elderly man with acute or convalescent COVID-19.

CDR3 bases: TGTGCCAGCAGTATCGCGGGGGCGGCTTTCTTT. Translated, it gives CASSIAGAAFF. The genes are TRBV12-3 or TRBV12-4 and TRBJ1-1, with D maybe TRBD1 (6 bases). CDR3 size: 11 residues. V was cut by 5 bases and J by 11 bases, with 12 bases left in between.

The chain has TRBV5-1 and TRBJ2-3; 7 nucleotides agree with TRBD1. This CDR3 spans 16 amino acids. J gave up 0 bases and V 7 bases, and 11 bases lay outside the gene matches. CDR1 and CDR2 (germline): SGHRS, YFSETQ. As DNA, the CDR3 is TGCGCCAGCGCACCGGGACAGTCCACTAGCACAGATACGCAGTATTTT. Protein product: CASAPGQSTSTDTQYF.

This clone came up once. V is TRBV5-6 and J is TRBJ2-1; D remains ambiguous. The CDR3 is made up of 15 amino acids. Germline loops: CDR1 SGHDT, CDR2 YYEEEE. V lost 0 bases to trimming and J lost 0 bases, with 7 bases between them. The DNA for the CDR3 is TGTGCCAGCAGCTTGGTCGAGAGCTCCTACAATGAGCAGTTCTTC. It translates to CASSLVESSYNEQFF.

This sequence joins TRBV7-2 and TRBJ2-3; 9 bases map to TRBD1. This CDR3 region has 15 residues. V gave up 5 bases and J gave up 4 bases; unmatched junction bases: 7. Germline V gives CDR1 SGHTA, CDR2 FQGNSA. The CDR3 nucleotides are TGTGCCAGCAGCCTGGACACAGGGGGCGCAGATACGCAGTATTTT. Its translation: CASSLDTGGADTQYF.

The rearrangement joins TRBV19 to TRBJ1-2; possibly TRBD1 for D (6 bases). Per the germline V gene, CDR1 is LNHDA and CDR2 is SQIVND (reference sequence). V lost 5 bases, J lost 1 base, and 8 bases lay in between. This CDR3 region has 13 residues. Here the CDR3 DNA reads TGTGCCAGTAGTGTACAGGGTAACTATGGCTACACCTTC. Protein sequence: CASSVQGNYGYTF. The full variable domain, with the rest looked up from reference TRBV19 and TRBJ1-2, is DGGITQSPKYLFRKEGQNVTLSCEQNLNHDAMYWYRQDPGQGLRLIYYSQIVNDFQKGDIAEGYSVSREKKESFPLTVTSAQKNPTAFYLCASSVQGNYGYTFGSGTRLTVV.

The chain links TRBV30 to TRBJ1-5; a possible D gene is TRBD1 (5 bases). The CDR3 has 16 residues. Trimming took off 0 bases at V and 6 bases at J, with 18 bases between the two ends. Germline CDR1 GTSNPN, CDR2 SVGIG (reference sequence). The CDR3 protein is CAWSVKLRQGSQPQHF. CDR3 bases: TGTGCCTGGAGTGTAAAGTTGAGGCAGGGTAGTCAGCCCCAGCATTTT.

This chain uses TRBV5-6 with TRBJ2-2, with D unresolved. With 3 bases removed from V and 3 bases from J, the gap between germline ends came to 12 bases. In germline, CDR1 is SGHDT, CDR2 YYEEEE. This CDR3 comprises 15 residues. The CDR3 sequence: CASSSRRLYTGELFF. The CDR3 DNA sequence: TGTGCCAGCAGCTCCCGTAGACTGTACACCGGGGAGCTGTTTTTT. The entire variable domain, with the rest obtained from reference TRBV5-6 and TRBJ2-2, is as follows: DAGVTQSPTHLIKTRGQQVTLRCSPKSGHDTVSWYQQALGQGPQFIFQYYEEEERQRGNFPDRFSGHQFPNYSSELNVNALLLGDSALYLCASSSRRLYTGELFFGEGSRLTVL.

The CDR3 here is CASSGGPRNEQFF. Here the CDR3 DNA reads TGTGCCAGCTCGGGGGGGCCGCGCAATGAGCAGTTCTTC. The rearrangement links TRBV2 to TRBJ2-1; 8 bases match TRBD2. CDR1 and CDR2 from the germline V gene are SNHLY and FYNNEI. V lost 8 bases, J lost 6 bases, and 6 bases stayed unmatched. The CDR3 runs to 13 residues.

The rearrangement uses TRBV12-3 or TRBV12-4 and TRBJ1-2, with a weak D call TRBD1 (5 bases). Trimming left V 2 bases short and J 7 bases short, with 8 bases between. The CDR3 spans 12 residues. This chain's CDR3 is CASSLSGIGYTF. In nucleotides, the CDR3 is TGTGCCAGCAGTTTATCAGGGATTGGCTACACCTTC.

The J gene is TRBJ1-6, the V gene TRBV5-5; D not resolved. Germline lookup yields CDR1 SGHKS and CDR2 YYEKEE (reference sequence). Trimming left V 4 bases short and J 5 bases short, with 19 bases between. There are 17 residues in the CDR3. In DNA, the CDR3 is TGTGCCAGCAGCCGCTTGGGCGCGGCGGGGAATAATTCACCCCTCCACTTT. This encodes CASSRLGAAGNNSPLHF. The variable domain in full, with the rest retrieved from reference TRBV5-5 and TRBJ1-6, is DAGVTQSPTHLIKTRGQQVTLRCSPISGHKSVSWYQQVLGQGPQFIFQYYEKEERGRGNFPDRFSARQFPNYSSELNVNALLLGDSALYLCASSRLGAAGNNSPLHFGNGTRLTVT.

This chain uses TRBV27 with TRBJ1-2; 8 bases are a match to TRBD1. The germline V gene encodes CDR1 MNHEY and CDR2 SMNVEV (reference sequence). This CDR3 comprises 15 residues. The V segment lost 0 bases and the J segment 4 bases; nucleotides outside the gene matches: 4. The CDR3 is CASSLSGGQGYGYTF. The CDR3 DNA is TGTGCCAGCAGTTTATCAGGCGGACAGGGCTATGGCTACACCTTC.

This sequence joins TRBV4-1 and TRBJ1-2, with 8 bases identical to TRBD1. The germline V gene has CDR1 MGHRA and CDR2 YSYEKL. This CDR3 spans 15 amino acids. The junction had 8 bases not matched to a gene; V was cut back by 0 bases and J by 8 bases. CDR3 bases: TGCGCCAGCAGCCAAGAGGAGGACAGGGCGGGGGGCTACACCTTC. It is translated as CASSQEEDRAGGYTF.

The genes are TRBV5-5 and TRBJ2-7; D may be TRBD1 (5 bases). Trimming stripped 0 bases from V and 0 bases from J, with 7 bases between. This CDR3 is 14 amino acids long. Germline lookup yields CDR1 SGHKS and CDR2 YYEKEE (reference sequence). Here the CDR3 DNA reads TGTGCCAGCAGCTTGGCAGGGCACTCCTACGAGCAGTACGTC. Its translation is CASSLAGHSYEQYV.

The chain uses TRBV14 and TRBJ2-3; 16 nucleotides agree with TRBD2. The CDR3 has 18 amino acids. V dropped 4 bases and J dropped 2; count of bases not matched to a gene: 6. CDR1 SGHDN and CDR2 FVKESK come from the germline V gene. CDR3 coding DNA: TGTGCCAGCAGCCCGGGACTAGCGGGGGGGACCATCACAGATACGCAGTATTTT. Its protein is CASSPGLAGGTITDTQYF. Supplemented by reference TRBV14 and TRBJ2-3, the full variable domain reads EAGVTQFPSHSVIEKGQTVTLRCDPISGHDNLYWYRRVMGKEIKFLLHFVKESKQDESGMPNNRFLAERTGGTYSTLKVQPAELEDSGVYFCASSPGLAGGTITDTQYFGPGTRLTVL.

This chain uses TRBV12-3 or TRBV12-4 with TRBJ2-7; TRBD1 aligns across 9 bases. The J segment lost 5 bases and the V segment lost 6 bases, leaving 5 bases of the junction unmatched. The CDR3 is 13 residues long. The CDR3 nucleotides are TGTGCCAGCAGCCGGGACAGGGCAGACGAGCAGTACTTC. Its translation is CASSRDRADEQYF.

V gene TRBV10-2 combines with J gene TRBJ1-1, with unresolved D. Germline-derived CDR1 and CDR2 are WSHSY and SAAADI. This CDR3 has 14 amino acids. Trimming took 11 bases from V and 4 from J, leaving 20 bases between them. This CDR3 is CAAAPERSGTEAFF. The DNA of the CDR3 is TGCGCCGCCGCCCCGGAGCGTTCGGGCACTGAAGCTTTCTTT.

This clone was recorded at least ten times. The J gene is TRBJ1-4, the V gene TRBV30, with a weak D call TRBD1 (6 bases). Trimming cost V 7 bases and J 3 bases, with 15 bases left between them. This CDR3 is built from 14 residues. Germline lookup yields CDR1 GTSNPN and CDR2 SVGIG (reference sequence). CDR3: CASQTGSANEKLFF. In DNA, the CDR3 is TGTGCCTCCCAAACAGGGTCGGCTAATGAAAAACTGTTTTTT.

This chain uses TRBV5-1 with TRBJ1-1, with 10 nucleotides matching TRBD1. The junction had 3 bases not matched to a gene; V was cut back by 4 bases and J by 3 bases. Per the germline V gene, CDR1 is SGHRS and CDR2 is YFSETQ. The CDR3 loop spans 14 amino acids. CDR3 bases: TGCGCCAGCAGCCTGGACAGGGGGGACACTGAAGCTTTCTTT. Encoded protein: CASSLDRGDTEAFF. The whole variable domain, filled in from reference TRBV5-1 and TRBJ1-1, reads KAGVTQTPRYLIKTRGQQVTLSCSPISGHRSVSWYQQTPGQGLQFLFEYFSETQRNKGNFPGRFSGRQFSNSRSEMNVSTLELGDSALYLCASSLDRGDTEAFFGQGTRLTVV.

This clone was counted between two and nine times. The chain couples TRBV25-1 to TRBJ2-2, with D possibly matching TRBD1 (6 bases). Germline V lookup: CDR1 MGHDK, CDR2 SYGVNS. CDR3 length: 12 amino acids. V was trimmed by 7 bases and J by 4 bases, leaving 7 bases between them. The CDR3, as DNA: TGTGCCAGCACACAGGGCACCGGGGAGCTGTTTTTT. This codes for CASTQGTGELFF.

The chain couples TRBV5-1 to TRBJ1-1; the D gene is possibly TRBD1 (6 bases). CDR1 and CDR2 (germline): SGHRS, YFSETQ. The CDR3 loop spans 16 amino acids. V lost 1 base to trimming and J lost 0 bases, with 13 bases between them. CDR3 nucleotide sequence: TGCGCCAGCAGCTTGCGTTTAGACAGGCTGAACACTGAAGCTTTCTTT. Its protein is CASSLRLDRLNTEAFF.

Written as DNA, the CDR3 is TGTGCCAGCATCCCGGGACTCATAACTGGGGCCAACGTCCTGACTTTC. Its protein is CASIPGLITGANVLTF. The chain combines TRBV2 with TRBJ2-6; D might be TRBD2 (6 bases). The germline gives CDR1 SNHLY, CDR2 FYNNEI. The CDR3 is made up of 16 amino acids. The V and J ends lost 7 bases and 2 bases respectively, with 15 bases between them. The full variable domain, rest sourced from reference TRBV2 and TRBJ2-6, is EPEVTQTPSHQVTQMGQEVILRCVPISNHLYFYWYRQILGQKVEFLVSFYNNEISEKSEIFDDQFSVERPDGSNFTLKIRSTKLEDSAMYFCASIPGLITGANVLTFGAGSRLTVL.

The chain combines TRBV29-1 with TRBJ2-3; tentative D call: TRBD1 (5 bases). Germline V gene sequence: CDR1 SQVTM, CDR2 ANQGSEA. The CDR3 runs 14 residues. Deletions cut 4 bases from V and 0 bases from J, with 11 bases between. CDR3 region: CSVVVGQSTDTQYF. The CDR3 nucleotides are TGCAGCGTTGTCGTCGGACAAAGCACAGATACGCAGTATTTT.

The chain couples TRBV7-2 to TRBJ2-1; 10 bases fit TRBD2. This CDR3 comprises 16 residues. CDR1 and CDR2 (germline): SGHTA, FQGNSA. V lost 1 base, J lost 2 bases, and 2 bases stayed unmatched. CDR3 loop: CASSLVGTSAYNEQFF. In nucleotides, the CDR3 is TGTGCCAGCAGCTTAGTCGGGACTAGCGCCTACAATGAGCAGTTCTTC.

This clone was recorded once. J is TRBJ2-3 and V is TRBV2, with 9 bases aligning to TRBD1. Per the germline V gene, CDR1 is SNHLY and CDR2 is FYNNEI. This CDR3 region has 15 residues. V was clipped by 9 bases and J by 2 bases; unmatched bases: 9. CDR3 bases: TGTGCCAGGGAATCCGGGACAGGGTTCACAGATACGCAGTATTTT. Translation gives CARESGTGFTDTQYF.

The chain couples TRBV10-3 to TRBJ2-2; maybe TRBD2 (5 bases). Germline values: CDR1 ENHRY, CDR2 SYGVKD. The CDR3 runs 17 residues. Trimming left V 3 bases short and J 4 bases short, with 18 bases between. CDR3 residues: CAISDPRSGESTGELFF. As DNA, the CDR3 is TGTGCCATCAGTGATCCCCGGTCCGGGGAGAGCACCGGGGAGCTGTTTTTT.

The J gene is TRBJ1-5, the V gene TRBV19, with a possible D match to TRBD1 (6 bases). Germline CDR1 reads LNHDA; CDR2 reads SQIVND (reference sequence). V was clipped by 5 bases and J by 6 bases, with 14 bases between them. The CDR3 runs 14 residues. For the CDR3, the DNA is TGTGCCAGTAGTGGAGGACAGTCCGGTCAGCCCCAGCATTTT. Its protein product is CASSGGQSGQPQHF. Looking up the rest from reference TRBV19 and TRBJ1-5 gives the full variable domain: DGGITQSPKYLFRKEGQNVTLSCEQNLNHDAMYWYRQDPGQGLRLIYYSQIVNDFQKGDIAEGYSVSREKKESFPLTVTSAQKNPTAFYLCASSGGQSGQPQHFGDGTRLSIL.